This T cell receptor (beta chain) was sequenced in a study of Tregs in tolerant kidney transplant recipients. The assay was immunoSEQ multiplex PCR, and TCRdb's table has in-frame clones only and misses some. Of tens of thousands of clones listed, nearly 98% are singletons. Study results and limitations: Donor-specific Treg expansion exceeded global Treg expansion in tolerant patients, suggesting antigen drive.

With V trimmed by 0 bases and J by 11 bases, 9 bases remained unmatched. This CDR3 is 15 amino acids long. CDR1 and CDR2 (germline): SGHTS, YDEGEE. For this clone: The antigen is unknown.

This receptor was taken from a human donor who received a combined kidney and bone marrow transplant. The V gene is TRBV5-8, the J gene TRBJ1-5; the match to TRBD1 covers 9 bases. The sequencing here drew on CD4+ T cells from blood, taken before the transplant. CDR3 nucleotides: TGTGCCAGCAGCTTGGCGGGACAGGGTCCAAGGGCCCAGCATTTT. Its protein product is CASSLAGQGPRAQHF.